This T cell receptor (beta chain) was recovered during a study of T cells in Graves' hyperthyroidism and ophthalmopathy. This clonotype has at least ten counts. Its antigen is still unknown. The junction shows a germline mismatch at one end, possibly a read error. TCR beta CDR3 regions were amplified from RNA transcripts. Initially, a first-round RT-PCR of the TCR CDR3 employed the HTBI primer set. Each CDR3 protein gets one entry after TCRdb re-called the multiplex PCR reads with MiXCR. The table records around 370,000 distinct CDR3 sequences, less than 20% of them present only once. Overall study results and limits: Separation of ophthalmopathy from stable hyperthyroidism was achieved by a 13 V-J model. Also found in blood were most expanded thyroid clonotypes above 0.001.

Sequenced sample: blood. The receptor's source is a man aged 18 to 30 with Graves' ophthalmopathy.

DNA for the CDR3: TGTGCCAGCAGCCTAACCGGGACAAGCCAAGAGACCCAGTACTTC. This encodes CASSLTGTSQETQYF. This chain joins TRBV7-3 and TRBJ2-5, with a tentative D call TRBD1 (6 bases). This CDR3 contains 15 residues. Per the germline V gene, CDR1 is SGHTA and CDR2 is FQGTGA. The full variable domain, rest sourced from reference TRBV7-3 and TRBJ2-5, is GAGVSQTPSNKVTEKGKYVELRCDPISGHTALYWYRQSLGQGPEFLIYFQGTGAADDSGLPNDRFFAVRPEGSVSTLKIQRTERGDSAVYLCASSLTGTSQETQYFGPGTRLLVL.